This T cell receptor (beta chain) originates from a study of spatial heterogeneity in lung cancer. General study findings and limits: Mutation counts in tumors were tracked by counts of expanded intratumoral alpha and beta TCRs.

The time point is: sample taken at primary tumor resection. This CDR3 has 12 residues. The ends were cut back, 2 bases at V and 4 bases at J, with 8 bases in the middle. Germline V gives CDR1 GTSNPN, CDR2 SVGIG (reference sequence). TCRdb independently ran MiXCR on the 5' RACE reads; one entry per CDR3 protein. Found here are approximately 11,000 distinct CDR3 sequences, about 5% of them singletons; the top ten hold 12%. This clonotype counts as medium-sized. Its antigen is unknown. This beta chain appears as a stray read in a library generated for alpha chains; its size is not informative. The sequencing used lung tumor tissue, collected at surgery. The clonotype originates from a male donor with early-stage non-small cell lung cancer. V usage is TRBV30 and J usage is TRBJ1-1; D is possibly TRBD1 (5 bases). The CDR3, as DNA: TGTGCCTGGAGTAGGGGTAGCACTGAAGCTTTCTTT. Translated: CAWSRGSTEAFF. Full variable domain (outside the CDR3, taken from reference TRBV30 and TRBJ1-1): SQTIHQWPATLVQPVGSPLSLECTVEGTSNPNLYWYRQAAGRGLQLLFYSVGIGQISSEVPQNLSASRPQDRQFILSSKKLLLSDSGFYLCAWSRGSTEAFFGQGTRLTVV.